Included here is one T cell receptor (beta chain) sequence, with context. As yet, its antigen is unknown. The data stem from a study of blood T cells in healthy people across ages. Overall study results and limits: Diversity of TCR beta correlated strongly with naive T cell percentage.

Together with a sample-barcoded 5' primer, a J-beta primer mix was included in a second PCR lasting roughly 6 to 12 cycles. Each cDNA molecule was tagged by a template-switch adaptor with 12 random nucleotides. TCRdb re-derived calls from the 5' RACE reads in MiXCR, one entry per CDR3 protein. The table includes approximately 1.5 million distinct CDR3 sequences, less than 45% detected once. The CDR3 has 16 amino acids. The ends lost 3 bases at V and 0 bases at J; junction bases unmatched: 4. The germline V gene encodes CDR1 LGHDT and CDR2 YNNKEL (reference sequence). Input material: blood. This receptor was obtained from a woman younger than 35 in good health. The chain employs TRBV3-1 and TRBJ2-5; 10 bases fit TRBD1. The CDR3 bases are TGTGCCAGCAGCCATGGGACAGGGGCGTACCAAGAGACCCAGTACTTC. Its translation: CASSHGTGAYQETQYF.